The present entry profiles one T cell receptor (beta chain) with its context. Its antigen remains undetermined. No per-base quality is available; no much larger clone lies one base away. The germline V gene encodes CDR1 MDHEN and CDR2 SYDVKM. Deletion took 6 bases off V and 2 bases off J, with a span of 11 bases between the germline ends. The CDR3 runs 13 residues from the cysteine to the phenylalanine. Of the read, only the CDR3 DNA is kept; its 39 bases are in frame from base 1. The immunoSEQ Assay, a bias-controlled multiplex PCR, was used to amplify TCRbeta CDR3 regions from genomic DNA. The paper's processing steps were these. Within the assay, amplification of reference gene primers was used to estimate how many nucleated cells each sample contained. To quantify the absolute abundance of each unique TCRbeta CDR3 rearrangement, sequence reads were collapsed and filtered. For each sample, productive Simpson clonality was calculated as the square root of Simpson's diversity index over productive rearrangements. TCRdb retrieved this table from immuneACCESS and kept in-frame rearrangements only. Not all clones are present; in checked studies, unresolved V genes account for under half, and no reason is known for the remainder. V and J calls and clone size are copied from that table; D and trimming were computed from the DNA. A total of about 440,000 clones appear in this sample, 70% to 90% of them only once. The ten top clones hold 1.5% to 2% of the sample.

Participants in the prospective study were aged roughly 18 to 89 years, lived in about two dozen United States geographic areas, and enrolled through a virtual design. In the prospective study, participants were assigned to cohorts based on the clinical history participants reported in a screening survey and a study questionnaire. In the prospective study, whole blood, serum and a nasopharyngeal or oropharyngeal swab were collected from each participant by mobile phlebotomists. Over a roughly 2-month period, participants in the prospective study had the option of providing additional blood draws and questionnaires. Prospective study blood samples were shipped either frozen or at room temperature before DNA extraction. The data originate from a study of blood T cell repertoires in COVID-19 (TCRdb year 2020). Looking at the study overall: Samples covering the acute and convalescent phases of COVID-19 were provided by collaborators in the United States, Italy and Spain. A freely available public database, intended as a resource for researchers studying the immune response to SARS-CoV-2, is where the repertoires were released. The prospective study material was composed of cDNA or gDNA derived from T cells, B-cell-depleted T cells, or PBMCs. Nearly every sample came with metadata listing a de-identified subject ID, COVID-19 status, age in years and sex. Samples came from the ongoing ImmuneRACE study (first 160 participants) plus 1,254 subjects from 6 global collaborators. Deeply sampled blood TCRbeta repertoires from subjects exposed to, actively infected with, or recovered from COVID-19 were included in the dataset. Where available, HLA class I and class II types were obtained from metadata supplied by the sample provider rather than from assay-based typing. The investigation overall reported the following: How much clinical and demographic metadata was included differed by source and by participant, and the metadata was provided uncurated.

This TCR derives from a woman aged 18-29 years with acute COVID-19. The chain links TRBV28 with TRBJ2-7; TRBD2 is a weak D gene call, 6 bases matching. Sequencing was carried out using PBMCs or T cells enriched from blood (not recorded which). Here is the DNA: TGTGCCAGCAGCCGGACGGGGGCCTACGAGCAGTACTTC. Its translation reads: CASSRTGAYEQYF. Reference TRBV28 and TRBJ2-7 genes cover what lies past the CDR3, so the full variable domain is DVKVTQSSRYLVKRTGEKVFLECVQDMDHENMFWYRQDPGLGLRLIYFSYDVKMKEKGDIPEGYSVSREKKERFSLILESASTNQTSMYLCASSRTGAYEQYFGPGTRLTVT.